This T cell receptor beta chain stems from a study of T cells after yellow fever vaccination. Study-level background: Any fraction with a low cell number was prepared using SMART-Seq v4 Ultra Low Input.

By 5'RACE template switching, TCR cDNA was produced, with a universal primer site and UMIs added in the process. One entry per CDR3 protein, called by TCRdb with MiXCR from the 5' RACE reads. The profile covers a few hundred thousand distinct CDR3 sequences, with around 6.8% appearing a single time and roughly a sixth taken by the ten largest. This clonotype has just a few counts. V was trimmed by 4 bases and J by 8 bases, leaving 14 bases between them. CDR3 size: 14 residues. Germline V gene sequence: CDR1 SNHLY, CDR2 FYNNEI. The sequenced sample was PBMCs, obtained around 45 days after the first yellow fever vaccination. The sequence derives from a man aged 18 to 29 who received the YFV17D yellow fever vaccine. V gene TRBV2 combines with J gene TRBJ1-4; tentative D call: TRBD1 (5 bases). The CDR3 DNA follows: TGTGCCAGCAGTGTAGGGGCGGGAGAGGAAAAACTGTTTTTT. Translation gives CASSVGAGEEKLFF. Looking up the rest from reference TRBV2 and TRBJ1-4 gives the full variable domain: EPEVTQTPSHQVTQMGQEVILRCVPISNHLYFYWYRQILGQKVEFLVSFYNNEISEKSEIFDDQFSVERPDGSNFTLKIRSTKLEDSAMYFCASSVGAGEEKLFFGSGTQLSVL.